One sample yielded the 29 T cell receptor beta chains listed below, sequenced in a study of cytomegalovirus exposure and HLA in healthy donors. PCR amplification relied on 60 Vbeta primers (plus 13 Jbeta primers). Libraries were prepared by immunoSEQ multiplex PCR; TCRdb keeps only in-frame clonotypes and omits some of them. The table shows over 110,000 clones, with about 76% occurring only once. The sequenced sample consisted of PBMCs. These receptor sequences come from a female donor in good health and CMV-seronegative.

The V gene is TRBV19, the J gene TRBJ1-6; unclear D gene. Germline CDR1 reads LNHDA; CDR2 reads SQIVND (reference sequence). V lost 4 bases and J 8 bases, leaving 21 bases between the germline ends. This CDR3 contains 17 residues. The CDR3 spells CASSRERSRASHSPLHF. DNA of the CDR3: TGTGCCAGTAGTAGGGAACGCTCGAGGGCATCTCATTCACCCCTCCACTTT.

J is TRBJ2-5 and V is TRBV7-9, with unresolved D. CDR1 SEHNR and CDR2 FQNEAQ come from the germline V gene (reference sequence). The ends were cut back, 1 base at V and 0 bases at J, with 9 bases in the middle. CDR3 length equals 15 residues. The CDR3 DNA follows: TGTGCCAGCAGCTTAGGCAGGCAGTACCAAGAGACCCAGTACTTC. Its protein product is CASSLGRQYQETQYF. The whole variable domain, remainder taken from reference TRBV7-9 and TRBJ2-5, is DTGVSQNPRHKITKRGQNVTFRCDPISEHNRLYWYRQTLGQGPEFLTYFQNEAQLEKSRLLSDRFSAERPKGSFSTLEIQRTEQGDSAMYLCASSLGRQYQETQYFGPGTRLLVL.

This sequence joins TRBV7-6 and TRBJ2-3; perhaps TRBD2 as D (6 bases). This CDR3 is built from 15 residues. Germline values: CDR1 SGHVS, CDR2 FNYEAQ. Trimming removed 1 base from V and 4 bases from J, with 12 bases in between. CDR3 DNA sequence: TGTGCCAGCAGCTTAGTGGGGTTAGCGGCAGATACGCAGTATTTT. It codes for CASSLVGLAADTQYF. Combining the CDR3 with reference TRBV7-6 and TRBJ2-3 gives the whole variable domain GAGVSQSPRYKVTKRGQDVALRCDPISGHVSLYWYRQALGQGPEFLTYFNYEAQQDKSGLPNDRFSAERPEGSISTLTIQRTEQRDSAMYRCASSLVGLAADTQYFGPGTRLTVL.

The genes are TRBV4-1 and TRBJ2-7; possible D gene TRBD1, 6 bases. CDR1 is MGHRA, CDR2 YSYEKL, per germline. V was pared by 4 bases and J by 2 bases, with 12 bases between. The length of the CDR3 is 14 residues. For the CDR3, the DNA is TGCGCCAGCAGCCCCGACAGGTTCCCCTACGAGCAGTACTTC. It translates to CASSPDRFPYEQYF.

This clone was detected only a few times. V gene TRBV6-5 combines with J gene TRBJ1-2; 8 nucleotides line up with TRBD1. The J segment lost 8 bases and the V segment lost 4 bases, leaving 6 bases of the junction unmatched. The CDR3 is 13 residues long. In germline, CDR1 is MNHEY, CDR2 SVGAGI. The CDR3 nucleotides are TGTGCCAGCAGTTCCTTGGACAGGGACGGCTACACCTTC. Its protein is CASSSLDRDGYTF.

A few counts support this clone. The J gene is TRBJ2-1, the V gene TRBV2; 8 bases are shared with TRBD2. CDR1 is SNHLY and CDR2 is FYNNEI in the germline V gene. The CDR3 length is 14 residues. V shed 8 bases, J shed 7 bases, and the junction held 10 bases outside the gene matches. CDR3 sequence: CASVGTRGFNEQFF. DNA of the CDR3: TGTGCCAGCGTCGGGACTAGGGGTTTTAATGAGCAGTTCTTC.

The chain employs TRBV7-2 and TRBJ2-3, with 14 bases fitting TRBD2. Germline values: CDR1 SGHTA, CDR2 FQGNSA. There are 16 residues in the CDR3. With 1 base clipped from V and 6 bases from J, the junction kept 3 bases outside the gene matches. CDR3 in DNA: TGTGCCAGCAGCTTAGGAGGGACTAGCGGGAGTGATACGCAGTATTTT. Translation gives CASSLGGTSGSDTQYF.

V usage is TRBV7-2 and J usage is TRBJ2-5, with a tentative D call TRBD2 (6 bases). V was shortened by 4 bases and J by 1 base, with 19 bases between the two germline ends. The V gene's germline CDR1 is SGHTA and CDR2 FQGNSA. The CDR3 covers 17 residues. The CDR3 DNA reads as TGTGCCAGCAGCTCCCTGCTGACTAGTGGGGTCCAAGAGACCCAGTACTTC. This sequence encodes CASSSLLTSGVQETQYF. Filled out from reference TRBV7-2 and TRBJ2-5, the complete variable domain reads GAGVSQSPSNKVTEKGKDVELRCDPISGHTALYWYRQSLGQGLEFLIYFQGNSAPDKSGLPSDRFSAERTGGSVSTLTIQRTQQEDSAVYLCASSSLLTSGVQETQYFGPGTRLLVL.

The genes are TRBV6-5 and TRBJ2-2; D gene uncertain. This CDR3 is 12 amino acids long. V was trimmed by 6 bases and J by 6 bases, leaving 8 bases between them. Germline V lookup: CDR1 MNHEY, CDR2 SVGAGI. CDR3 DNA: TGTGCCAGCAGGACAAGTTCCGGGGAGCTGTTTTTT. This translates into CASRTSSGELFF.

This clone was counted a few times. The V gene is TRBV2, the J gene TRBJ2-1, with TRBD2 identical over 15 bases. Trimming at V came to 8 bases and at J to 10 bases, leaving 6 bases not matched to a gene. CDR1 and CDR2 from the germline V gene are SNHLY and FYNNEI. The CDR3 length is 14 residues. The chain's CDR3 is CASRKGTSGGEQFF. The CDR3 DNA is TGTGCCAGCCGTAAGGGGACTAGCGGGGGGGAGCAGTTCTTC.

The CDR3 region is CASSRPGQGNNQPQHF. DNA of the CDR3: TGCGCCAGCAGCAGACCGGGACAGGGGAACAATCAGCCCCAGCATTTT. The V gene is TRBV23-1, the J gene TRBJ1-5; TRBD1 agrees at 10 bases. TRBV23-1 is designated an ORF whose function remains uncertain. V dropped 6 bases and J dropped 3; count of bases not matched to a gene: 8. The CDR3 contains 16 residues.

The chain joins TRBV6-1 to TRBJ1-2; 10 bases match TRBD1. CDR1 MNHNS and CDR2 SASEGT come from the germline V gene. The CDR3 is made up of 14 amino acids. V lost 6 bases, J lost 8 bases, and 9 bases stayed unmatched. DNA of the CDR3: TGTGCCAGCAGCCAGGACAGGGGGACGGGCGGCTACACCTTC. Its protein is CASSQDRGTGGYTF.

This clone occurred once. This rearrangement joins TRBV19 to TRBJ1-6; no firm D call. Germline V gives CDR1 LNHDA, CDR2 SQIVND (reference sequence). The length of the CDR3 is 18 residues. V lost 1 base and J lost 5, with 18 bases in between. In DNA form, the CDR3 reads TGTGCCAGTAGTATAGGATCCTACGAGGGAACGCATAATTCACCCCTCCACTTT. Its translation is CASSIGSYEGTHNSPLHF.

Ten or more counts support this clone. The CDR3 is CASSLDLGVPGNTIYF. The CDR3 coding sequence is TGCGCCAGCAGCTTGGATTTAGGGGTCCCAGGAAACACCATATATTTT. The chain carries TRBV5-1 and TRBJ1-3; tentative D call: TRBD1 (5 bases). Germline loops: CDR1 SGHRS, CDR2 YFSETQ. CDR3 length: 16 amino acids. The V end was cut by 0 bases, the J end by 4 bases, with 14 bases between. Variable domain in full (rest from reference TRBV5-1 and TRBJ1-3): KAGVTQTPRYLIKTRGQQVTLSCSPISGHRSVSWYQQTPGQGLQFLFEYFSETQRNKGNFPGRFSGRQFSNSRSEMNVSTLELGDSALYLCASSLDLGVPGNTIYFGEGSWLTVV.

The rearrangement uses TRBV5-4 and TRBJ2-5; TRBD2 agrees at 7 bases. V lost 4 bases, J lost 4 bases, and 10 bases stayed unmatched. CDR3 length: 15 amino acids. Germline V CDR1 and CDR2: SGHNT, YYREEE (reference sequence). CDR3 bases: TGTGCCAGCAGCACCCCTAGCGGAGTTGGAGAGACCCAGTACTTC. Translating gives CASSTPSGVGETQYF.

The rearrangement uses TRBV5-4 and TRBJ2-2; 9 positions agree with TRBD1. The CDR3 covers 15 residues. The trim removed 0 bases at V and 5 bases at J, leaving 2 bases unmatched. Germline CDR1 is SGHNT and CDR2 is YYREEE (reference sequence). CDR3 nucleotide sequence: TGTGCCAGCAGCTTGGGGACAGGGGCGACCGGGGAGCTGTTTTTT. Amino acid sequence: CASSLGTGATGELFF.

V is TRBV7-2 and J is TRBJ2-5; 15 bases are shared with TRBD2. Trimming at V came to 3 bases and at J to 6 bases, leaving 8 bases not matched to a gene. The V gene's germline CDR1 is SGHTA and CDR2 FQGNSA. This CDR3 comprises 17 residues. Here the CDR3 DNA reads TGTGCCAGCAGCTTGGGACTAGCGGGAGGCGGCCGAAAGACCCAGTACTTC. Translating gives CASSLGLAGGGRKTQYF.

The rearrangement joins TRBV29-1 to TRBJ1-1; weak D call: TRBD1 (6 bases). CDR3 length equals 12 residues. The germline CDR1 and CDR2 sequences are SQVTM and ANQGSEA. Trimming left V 7 bases short and J 7 bases short, with 16 bases between. The CDR3 nucleotides read TGCAGCGCCCGGGGGGCTGGTAGTGAAGCTTTCTTT. Translated, it gives CSARGAGSEAFF.

The chain is built from TRBV7-9 and TRBJ2-7, with 9 bases fitting TRBD2. The CDR3 consists of 16 residues. In germline, CDR1 is SEHNR, CDR2 FQNEAQ (reference sequence). V trimming: 5 bases; J trimming: 0 bases; junction bases outside the gene matches: 8. CDR3: CASSTTSGQHSYEQYF. The CDR3 DNA reads as TGTGCCAGCAGCACGACTAGCGGACAGCACTCCTACGAGCAGTACTTC.

This clone showed up just a few times. The rearrangement links TRBV5-1 to TRBJ2-3; 8 bases fit TRBD2. The CDR3 is made up of 14 amino acids. Germline V gene lookup returns CDR1 SGHRS and CDR2 YFSETQ. V was pared by 4 bases and J by 6 bases, with 7 bases of the junction left unmatched. Here the CDR3 reads CASSQRGLGDTQYF. In DNA, the CDR3 is TGCGCCAGCAGCCAGCGGGGGTTAGGGGATACGCAGTATTTT.

The chain uses TRBV11-3 and TRBJ2-7, with D possibly matching TRBD2 (6 bases). V was shortened by 1 base and J by 0 bases, with 7 bases between the two germline ends. Germline V CDR1 and CDR2: SGHNT, YENEEA. The CDR3 runs to 14 residues. The CDR3 DNA reads as TGTGCCAGCAGCTTAGCCGGGAGCTCCTACGAGCAGTACTTC. This translates into CASSLAGSSYEQYF. Full variable domain (remainder filled in from reference TRBV11-3 and TRBJ2-7): EAGVVQSPRYKIIEKKQPVAFWCNPISGHNTLYWYLQNLGQGPELLIRYENEEAVDDSQLPKDRFSAERLKGVDSTLKIQPAELGDSAVYLCASSLAGSSYEQYFGPGTRLTVT.

The rearrangement links TRBV2 to TRBJ2-7; TRBD1 matches 8 bases. Germline CDR1 is SNHLY and CDR2 is FYNNEI. CDR3 length: 14 amino acids. With V trimmed by 6 bases and J by 2 bases, 6 bases remained unmatched. The CDR3 reads CASSRLQGAYEQYF. CDR3 nucleotides: TGTGCCAGCAGCCGATTACAGGGGGCCTACGAGCAGTACTTC.

CDR3 nucleotides: TGCGCCAGCAGCCAGGGCGGGACAGGGCCCCTAATGGGTGAAGCTTTCTTT. Residues: CASSQGGTGPLMGEAFF. This chain uses TRBV4-1 with TRBJ1-1; TRBD1 matches at 9 bases. The CDR3 is 17 residues long. Trimming removed 3 bases from V and 7 bases from J; junction bases left unmatched: 15. Germline values: CDR1 MGHRA, CDR2 YSYEKL.

This clone occurred once. V gene TRBV6-5 combines with J gene TRBJ2-1, with TRBD2 matching 7 bases. The germline V gene has CDR1 MNHEY and CDR2 SVGAGI. This CDR3 has 14 residues. The V gene end was trimmed by 8 bases and the J gene end by 3 bases; junction bases not matched to a gene: 7. The DNA for the CDR3 is TGTGCCAGCCAAGAGCGGGGTAGCTACAATGAGCAGTTCTTC. This encodes CASQERGSYNEQFF.

The J gene is TRBJ1-6, the V gene TRBV27, with a weak D call TRBD1 (5 bases). This CDR3 comprises 19 residues. Germline CDR1 and CDR2: MNHEY and SMNVEV (reference sequence). V was pared by 2 bases and J by 8 bases, with 25 bases between. For the CDR3, the DNA is TGTGCCAGCAGTTTAATGTTCACTTACGGGGGGAGGTGGGATTCACCCCTCCACTTT. Its translation is CASSLMFTYGGRWDSPLHF.

CDR3 in amino acids: CASGRDRGYIQYF. The DNA for the CDR3 is TGCGCCAGCGGTCGGGACAGGGGATACATTCAGTACTTC. The chain uses TRBV10-1 and TRBJ2-4; 10 nucleotides match TRBD1. V was pared by 8 bases and J by 8 bases, with 6 bases of the junction left unmatched. The CDR3 has 13 residues. CDR1 is WNHNN and CDR2 is SYGVQD in the germline V gene (reference sequence).

In the case of this clone: The same CDR3 can be traced to other DNA sequences in this sample. V usage is TRBV30 and J usage is TRBJ1-2; tentative D call: TRBD1 (5 bases). Trimming shortened V by 0 bases and J by 7 bases, and 12 bases separated the two germline ends. The CDR3 runs to 13 residues. Looked up from germline, CDR1 is GTSNPN and CDR2 is SVGIG (reference sequence). The CDR3 here is CAWSVRGDGGYTF. The CDR3 coding sequence is TGTGCCTGGAGTGTACGGGGGGACGGTGGCTACACCTTC.

This chain joins TRBV18 and TRBJ1-3, with D tentatively TRBD1 (6 bases). V shed 1 base and J shed 0 bases, with 13 bases lying between them. The CDR3 has 17 amino acids. Germline V gene lookup returns CDR1 KGHSH and CDR2 LQKENI. CDR3 bases: TGTGCCAGCTCACCACTGGACAGTCTACCCTCTGGAAACACCATATATTTT. It is translated as CASSPLDSLPSGNTIYF. Combining the CDR3 with reference TRBV18 and TRBJ1-3 gives the whole variable domain NAGVMQNPRHLVRRRGQEARLRCSPMKGHSHVYWYRQLPEEGLKFMVYLQKENIIDESGMPKERFSAEFPKEGPSILRIQQVVRGDSAAYFCASSPLDSLPSGNTIYFGEGSWLTVV.

This sequence joins TRBV6-1 and TRBJ2-7; TRBD2 is a possible D gene (6 bases). The CDR3 length is 17 residues. CDR1 and CDR2 from the germline V gene are MNHNS and SASEGT. V was trimmed by 3 bases and J by 2 bases, leaving 20 bases between them. DNA for the CDR3: TGTGCCAGCAGTGAGCTCAGGAGGGGAAAGAGTCCCTACGAGCAGTACTTC. Encoded protein: CASSELRRGKSPYEQYF.